This record covers a single T cell receptor beta chain. Its antigen remains unknown. V was clipped by 5 bases and J by 3 bases, with 15 bases between them. The CDR3 extends over 15 amino acids. Germline CDR1 reads SGHTA; CDR2 reads FQGNSA. This entry is derived from a study of T cell responses to AZD1222 COVID-19 vaccine. Study-wide findings and caveats: A mostly white British donor set with more females was recruited, and clonal diversity was possibly underestimated.

Method: immunoSEQ multiplex PCR; TCRdb's copy keeps in-frame clones and lacks some. This repertoire shows 15,000 or so clones, over 60% found once; its top ten account for around 14%. This material consisted of peripheral blood, taken 28 days after the second AZD1222 dose. This sequence originates from an adult who received the AZD1222 COVID-19 vaccine. The V and J genes are TRBV7-2 and TRBJ2-3, with D perhaps TRBD2 (7 bases). The CDR3 region is CASSRGGRLTDTQYF. The CDR3 region has the DNA TGTGCCAGCAGCCGCGGGGGCCGTTTGACAGATACGCAGTATTTT.